A single sample gave rise to the 15 T cell receptor beta chains below, sequenced in a study of beta chain features in type 1 diabetes. Of the isolated RNA, all was reverse transcribed, and so the sequenced material was expressed TCRB transcripts. Produced via immunoSEQ multiplex PCR; TCRdb's table is partial and in-frame only. Altogether 200,000 to 250,000 clones are present, under 20% being singletons, with the ten largest covering 0.085%. Study-wide results and limits: In every one of the four CD4+ subsets, TCRB CDR3s were moderately but significantly shorter in Type 1 diabetes patients.

No cognate antigen is known for these TCRs. The sequenced sample was naive CD4+ T cells from blood. The receptors here all came from a man aged 25 to 40 with type 1 diabetes.

This clone was seen only a few times. J is TRBJ2-2 and V is TRBV14; 10 nucleotides align to TRBD1. The CDR3 sequence is 15 residues long. J gave up 7 bases and V 6 bases, and 8 bases lay outside the gene matches. Germline-derived CDR1 and CDR2 are SGHDN and FVKESK. The CDR3 nucleotides read TGTGCCAGCAGTTCCAGACAGGGGGCCGGCGGGGAGCTGTTTTTT. Translating it yields CASSSRQGAGGELFF.

This clone was recorded a few times. The chain has TRBV30 and TRBJ2-3; D possibly corresponds to TRBD2 (6 bases). The CDR3 has 13 amino acids. Trimming pared 0 bases from V and 7 bases from J, leaving 11 bases between. The V gene's germline CDR1 is GTSNPN and CDR2 SVGIG (reference sequence). In nucleotides, the CDR3 is TGTGCCTGGAGTGTTGGAGGGAGTAATACGCAGTATTTT. It yields the protein CAWSVGGSNTQYF.

The rearrangement uses TRBV5-4 and TRBJ2-4, with a tentative D call TRBD1 (5 bases). Trimming took 0 bases from V and 2 from J, leaving 9 bases between them. This CDR3 is built from 15 residues. Germline CDR1 reads SGHNT; CDR2 reads YYREEE (reference sequence). The DNA for the CDR3 is TGTGCCAGCAGCTTGGAACCAGGGACCAAAAACATTCAGTACTTC. Encoded protein: CASSLEPGTKNIQYF.

The V gene is TRBV30, the J gene TRBJ2-5, with 7 bases aligning to TRBD2. The germline V gene has CDR1 GTSNPN and CDR2 SVGIG (reference sequence). J lost 5 bases, V lost 3 bases, and 9 bases had no gene match. The length of the CDR3 is 14 residues. CDR3 nucleotides: TGTGCCTGGAGACTCGGGGGGACGCAGGAGACCCAGTACTTC. Protein sequence: CAWRLGGTQETQYF.

This chain links TRBV29-1 with TRBJ2-1; no clear D. The CDR3 runs 12 residues. Germline V gene data show CDR1 as SQVTM and CDR2 as ANQGSEA. Trimming removed 3 bases from V and 6 bases from J, with 9 bases in between. The DNA of the CDR3 is TGCAGCGTTGATGGGGTTTTCAATGAGCAGTTCTTC. Residues: CSVDGVFNEQFF.

This chain joins TRBV15 and TRBJ2-4, with a possible D match to TRBD2 (5 bases). Trimming took off 0 bases at V and 5 bases at J, with 11 bases between the two ends. Germline CDR1 LNHNV, CDR2 YYDKDF (reference sequence). The CDR3 is 15 amino acids. Written as DNA, the CDR3 is TGTGCCACCAGCAGAGATAGGAGCGGTGAAAACATTCAGTACTTC. Protein sequence: CATSRDRSGENIQYF. Based on the CDR3 plus reference TRBV15 and TRBJ2-4, the full variable domain is DAMVIQNPRYQVTQFGKPVTLSCSQTLNHNVMYWYQQKSSQAPKLLFHYYDKDFNNEADTPDNFQSRRPNTSFCFLDIRSPGLGDTAMYLCATSRDRSGENIQYFGAGTRLSVL.

This chain uses TRBV6-6 with TRBJ2-7; weak D call: TRBD2 (6 bases). This CDR3 has 15 residues. Trimming left V 2 bases short and J 0 bases short, with 11 bases between. Germline V CDR1 and CDR2: MNHNY, SVGAGI (reference sequence). CDR3 bases: TGTGCCAGCAGTTACGCACTCGGGAGCTCCTACGAGCAGTACTTC. It translates to CASSYALGSSYEQYF.

The chain couples TRBV14 to TRBJ2-3; TRBD1 or TRBD2 may be the D gene (5 bases each). In germline, CDR1 is SGHDN, CDR2 FVKESK. The CDR3 is made up of 14 amino acids. V was cut by 5 bases and J by 2 bases, with 11 bases left in between. The CDR3 DNA reads TGTGCCAGCAGCTACACCGGGGCCACAGATACGCAGTATTTT. It codes for CASSYTGATDTQYF.

The rearrangement joins TRBV5-4 to TRBJ2-3, with TRBD1 identical over 10 bases. The junction had 5 bases not matched to a gene; V was cut back by 6 bases and J by 1 base. The CDR3 length is 15 residues. Germline V gives CDR1 SGHNT, CDR2 YYREEE (reference sequence). For the CDR3, the DNA is TGTGCCAGCAACGACAGGGGGCGACGCACAGATACGCAGTATTTT. This gives the protein CASNDRGRRTDTQYF.

In its sample, this clone was seen a few times. The chain links TRBV30 to TRBJ1-1; D is uncertain. The CDR3 contains 12 residues. The V gene's germline CDR1 is GTSNPN and CDR2 SVGIG (reference sequence). V was trimmed by 5 bases and J by 4 bases, leaving 11 bases between them. The CDR3 DNA sequence: TGTGCCTGGGGTCAATCGAGCACTGAAGCTTTCTTT. It is translated as CAWGQSSTEAFF.

This clone was counted only a few times. This chain connects TRBV5-4 to TRBJ2-5, with D uncertain. Trimming took off 4 bases at V and 3 bases at J, with 10 bases between the two ends. There are 13 residues in the CDR3. In germline, CDR1 is SGHNT, CDR2 YYREEE (reference sequence). Here the CDR3 DNA reads TGTGCCAGCAGCCTGTGGGCAGAAGAGACCCAGTACTTC. Translation: CASSLWAEETQYF.

There are a few counts of this clone. The gene calls are TRBV9 and TRBJ1-2; weak D call: TRBD1 (5 bases). From germline, CDR1 is SGDLS and CDR2 YYNGEE. CDR3 length equals 16 residues. V was cut by 0 bases and J by 4 bases, with 16 bases left in between. The CDR3 sequence: CASSVAGDARGYGYTF. The CDR3 DNA is TGTGCCAGCAGCGTAGCTGGGGACGCCCGAGGCTATGGCTACACCTTC.

This clone came up a few times. J is TRBJ2-1 and V is TRBV7-2, with D possibly being TRBD2 (6 bases). Trimming left V 1 base short and J 10 bases short, with 17 bases between. This CDR3 contains 15 residues. The germline CDR1 and CDR2 sequences are SGHTA and FQGNSA. The CDR3 sequence is CASSLVNPGLGEQFF. CDR3 nucleotides: TGTGCCAGCAGCTTAGTTAATCCGGGACTCGGAGAGCAGTTCTTC.

The genes are TRBV5-1 and TRBJ2-3; D not certain. Germline CDR1 and CDR2: SGHRS and YFSETQ. Trimming removed 1 base at V and 2 bases at J, with 8 bases between. The CDR3 totals 14 residues. The CDR3 here is CASSLTDLTDTQYF. In DNA form, the CDR3 reads TGCGCCAGCAGCTTGACAGACCTCACAGATACGCAGTATTTT.

Details on this clone: Additional DNA sequences in this sample encode the identical CDR3. This rearrangement joins TRBV30 to TRBJ1-5, with D uncertain. V lost 0 bases to trimming and J lost 2 bases, with 5 bases between them. Germline loops: CDR1 GTSNPN, CDR2 SVGIG (reference sequence). This CDR3 is built from 13 residues. CDR3 amino acids: CAWSVRGNQPQHF. Written as DNA, the CDR3 is TGTGCCTGGAGTGTACGGGGCAATCAGCCCCAGCATTTT.